The entry below describes one T cell receptor (beta chain). The antigen remains unidentified. This record comes from a study of post-analysis software for immune sequencing data. At the level of the study: Relapsing-remitting, secondary progressive and progressive-relapsing multiple sclerosis courses were included.

Study-wide points: By F measure, strong co-clustering occurred among samples prepared in the same batch. About 5 TRBV segments were significantly more frequent in patients than in controls. TRBV5-6, TRBV5-1 and TRBV20-1 were among these segments. Significantly lower normalized Chao1 diversity was seen in multiple sclerosis patients than in controls.

Unique molecular identifiers featured in each of the TCR beta cDNA libraries. About half a million cDNA molecules were recovered from an input of roughly 0.95 to 10 million T cells. Using its own MiXCR run on the PCR reads, TCRdb lists one record per CDR3 protein. This table holds some 690,000 distinct CDR3 sequences, roughly three fifths found once. This CDR3 is built from 16 residues. Trimming stripped 4 bases from V and 2 bases from J, with 16 bases between. The germline CDR1 and CDR2 sequences are SGHTA and FQGNSA. This rearrangement joins TRBV7-2 to TRBJ2-3; D is perhaps TRBD1 (5 bases). Sequenced input: blood. This sequence originates from a girl aged 2-10 years with multiple sclerosis. CDR3 coding DNA: TGTGCCAGCAGCTCCAAGCCAGGGATTTCCACAGATACGCAGTATTTT. Protein product: CASSSKPGISTDTQYF.